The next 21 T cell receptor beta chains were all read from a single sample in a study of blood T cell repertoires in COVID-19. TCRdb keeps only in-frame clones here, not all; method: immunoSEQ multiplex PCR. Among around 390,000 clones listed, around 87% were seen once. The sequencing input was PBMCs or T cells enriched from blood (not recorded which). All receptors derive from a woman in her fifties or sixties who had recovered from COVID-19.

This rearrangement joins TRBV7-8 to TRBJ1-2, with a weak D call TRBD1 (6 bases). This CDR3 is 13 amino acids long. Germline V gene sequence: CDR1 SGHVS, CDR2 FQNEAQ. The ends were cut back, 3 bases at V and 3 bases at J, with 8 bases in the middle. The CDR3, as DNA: TGTGCCAGCAGCTTGGCAGGGGACTATGGCTACACCTTC. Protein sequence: CASSLAGDYGYTF.

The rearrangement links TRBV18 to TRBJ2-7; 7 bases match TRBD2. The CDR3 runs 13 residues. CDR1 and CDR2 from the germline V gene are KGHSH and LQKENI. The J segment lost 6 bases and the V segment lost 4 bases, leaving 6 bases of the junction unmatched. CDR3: CASSLGAGVEQYF. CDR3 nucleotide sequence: TGTGCCAGCTCACTAGGGGCGGGGGTCGAGCAGTACTTC.

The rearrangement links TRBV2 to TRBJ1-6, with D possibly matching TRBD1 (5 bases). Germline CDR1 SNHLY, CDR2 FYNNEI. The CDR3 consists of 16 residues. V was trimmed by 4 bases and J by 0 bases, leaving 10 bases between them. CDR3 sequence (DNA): TGTGCCAGCAGTGGGACAACGAGCTCCTATAATTCACCCCTCCACTTT. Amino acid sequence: CASSGTTSSYNSPLHF.

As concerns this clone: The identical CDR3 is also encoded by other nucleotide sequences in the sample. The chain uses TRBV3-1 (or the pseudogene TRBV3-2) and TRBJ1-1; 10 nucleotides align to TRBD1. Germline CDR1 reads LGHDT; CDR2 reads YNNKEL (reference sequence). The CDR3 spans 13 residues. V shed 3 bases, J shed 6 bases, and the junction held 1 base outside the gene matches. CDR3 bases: TGTGCCAGCAGCCAGGACAGGGGGTCTGAAGCTTTCTTT. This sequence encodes CASSQDRGSEAFF.

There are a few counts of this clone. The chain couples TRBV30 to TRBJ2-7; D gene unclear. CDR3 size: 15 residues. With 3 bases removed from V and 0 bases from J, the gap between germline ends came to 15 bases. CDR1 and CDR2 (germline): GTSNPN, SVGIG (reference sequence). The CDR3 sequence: CAWRTLRAGSYEQYF. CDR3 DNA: TGTGCCTGGAGGACCCTCCGCGCAGGCTCCTACGAGCAGTACTTC.

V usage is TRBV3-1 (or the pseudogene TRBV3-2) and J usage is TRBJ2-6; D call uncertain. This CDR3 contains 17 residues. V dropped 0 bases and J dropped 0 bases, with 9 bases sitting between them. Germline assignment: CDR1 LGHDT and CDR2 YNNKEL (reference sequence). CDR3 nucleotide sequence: TGTGCCAGCAGCCAAGAATGGTCGGTCTCTGGGGCCAACGTCCTGACTTTC. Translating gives CASSQEWSVSGANVLTF.

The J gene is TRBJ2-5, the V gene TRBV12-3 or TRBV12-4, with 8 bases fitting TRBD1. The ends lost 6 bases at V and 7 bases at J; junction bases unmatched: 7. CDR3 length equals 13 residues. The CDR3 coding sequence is TGTGCCAGCAGCTCCCAGACAGGGGCGACCCAGTACTTC. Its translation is CASSSQTGATQYF.

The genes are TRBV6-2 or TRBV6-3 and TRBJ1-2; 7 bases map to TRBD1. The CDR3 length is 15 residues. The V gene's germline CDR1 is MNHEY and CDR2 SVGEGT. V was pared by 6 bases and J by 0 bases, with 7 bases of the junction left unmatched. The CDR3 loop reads CASSSMTGTNYGYTF. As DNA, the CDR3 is TGTGCCAGCAGCTCAATGACAGGGACTAACTATGGCTACACCTTC.

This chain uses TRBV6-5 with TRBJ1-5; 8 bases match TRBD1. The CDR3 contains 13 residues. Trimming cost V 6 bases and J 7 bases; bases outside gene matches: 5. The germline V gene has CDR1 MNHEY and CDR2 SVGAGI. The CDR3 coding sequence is TGTGCCAGCAGCTTGGACAGGGCCCAGCCCCAGCATTTT. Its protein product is CASSLDRAQPQHF.

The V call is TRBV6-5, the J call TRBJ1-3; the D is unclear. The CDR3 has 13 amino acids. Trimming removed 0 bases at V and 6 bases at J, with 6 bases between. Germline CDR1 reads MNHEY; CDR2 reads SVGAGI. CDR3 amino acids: CASSYSEENTIYF. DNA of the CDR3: TGTGCCAGCAGTTACTCAGAGGAAAACACCATATATTTT.

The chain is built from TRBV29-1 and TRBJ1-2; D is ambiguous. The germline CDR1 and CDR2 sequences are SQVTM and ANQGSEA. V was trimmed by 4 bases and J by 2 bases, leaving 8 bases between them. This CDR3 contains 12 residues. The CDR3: CSVARENYGYTF. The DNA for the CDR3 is TGCAGCGTTGCGCGGGAGAACTATGGCTACACCTTC.

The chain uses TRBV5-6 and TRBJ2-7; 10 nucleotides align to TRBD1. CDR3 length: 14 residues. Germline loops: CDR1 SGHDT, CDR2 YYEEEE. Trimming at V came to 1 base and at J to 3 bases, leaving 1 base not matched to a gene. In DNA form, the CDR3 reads TGTGCCAGCAGCTTGCGGACAGGGGGCTACGAGCAGTACTTC. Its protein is CASSLRTGGYEQYF. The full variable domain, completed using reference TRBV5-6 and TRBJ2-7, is DAGVTQSPTHLIKTRGQQVTLRCSPKSGHDTVSWYQQALGQGPQFIFQYYEEEERQRGNFPDRFSGHQFPNYSSELNVNALLLGDSALYLCASSLRTGGYEQYFGPGTRLTVT.

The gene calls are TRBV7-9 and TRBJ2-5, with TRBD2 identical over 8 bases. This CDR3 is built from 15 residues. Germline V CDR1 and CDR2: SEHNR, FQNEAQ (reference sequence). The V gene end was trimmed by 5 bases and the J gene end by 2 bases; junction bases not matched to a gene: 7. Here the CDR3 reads CASSPVAGLQETQYF. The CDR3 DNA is TGTGCCAGCAGCCCCGTAGCGGGGTTACAAGAGACCCAGTACTTC.

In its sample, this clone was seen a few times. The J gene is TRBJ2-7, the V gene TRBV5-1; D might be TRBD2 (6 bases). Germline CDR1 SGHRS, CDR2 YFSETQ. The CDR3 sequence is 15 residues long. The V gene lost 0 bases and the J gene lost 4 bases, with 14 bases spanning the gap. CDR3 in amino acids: CASSLEDGGGYEQYF. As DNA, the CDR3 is TGCGCCAGCAGCTTGGAGGACGGGGGAGGATACGAGCAGTACTTC.

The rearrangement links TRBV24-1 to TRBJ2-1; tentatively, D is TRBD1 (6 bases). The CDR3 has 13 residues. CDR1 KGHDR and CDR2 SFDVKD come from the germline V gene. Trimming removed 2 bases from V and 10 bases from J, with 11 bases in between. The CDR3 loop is CATSDWDIGEQFF. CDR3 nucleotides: TGTGCCACCAGTGATTGGGACATCGGAGAGCAGTTCTTC.

CDR3 loop: CASSPGHVSTDTQYF. Here the CDR3 DNA reads TGTGCCAGCAGCCCGGGACACGTTAGCACAGATACGCAGTATTTT. The genes are TRBV7-9 and TRBJ2-3; D perhaps matches TRBD1 (6 bases). Trimming stripped 5 bases from V and 0 bases from J, with 12 bases between. This CDR3 has 15 amino acids. Germline loops: CDR1 SEHNR, CDR2 FQNEAQ (reference sequence).

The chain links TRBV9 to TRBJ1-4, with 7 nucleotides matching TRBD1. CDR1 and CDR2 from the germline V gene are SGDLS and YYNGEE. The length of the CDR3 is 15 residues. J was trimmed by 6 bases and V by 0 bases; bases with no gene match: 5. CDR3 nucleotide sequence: TGTGCCAGCAGCGTAGACGGCAGGGGGTATGAAAAACTGTTTTTT. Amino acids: CASSVDGRGYEKLFF.

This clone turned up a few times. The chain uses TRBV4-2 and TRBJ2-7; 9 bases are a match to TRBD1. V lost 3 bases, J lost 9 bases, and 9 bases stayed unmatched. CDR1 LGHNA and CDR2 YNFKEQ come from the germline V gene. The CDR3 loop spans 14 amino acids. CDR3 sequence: CASSHPGQGQVQYF. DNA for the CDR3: TGTGCCAGCAGCCACCCGGGACAGGGTCAGGTGCAGTACTTC.

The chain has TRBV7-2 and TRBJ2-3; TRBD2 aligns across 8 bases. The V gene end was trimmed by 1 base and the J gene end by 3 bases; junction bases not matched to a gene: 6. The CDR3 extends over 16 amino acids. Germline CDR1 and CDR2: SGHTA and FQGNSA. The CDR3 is CASSLGGGGRTDTQYF. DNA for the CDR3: TGTGCCAGCAGCTTAGGAGGCGGGGGGAGGACAGATACGCAGTATTTT.

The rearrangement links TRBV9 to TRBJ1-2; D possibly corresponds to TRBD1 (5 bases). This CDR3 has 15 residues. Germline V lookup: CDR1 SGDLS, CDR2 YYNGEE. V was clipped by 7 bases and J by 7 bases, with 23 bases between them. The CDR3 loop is CASERGGTSGRGYTF. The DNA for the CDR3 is TGTGCCAGCGAGCGGGGCGGAACCTCCGGGCGTGGCTACACCTTC.

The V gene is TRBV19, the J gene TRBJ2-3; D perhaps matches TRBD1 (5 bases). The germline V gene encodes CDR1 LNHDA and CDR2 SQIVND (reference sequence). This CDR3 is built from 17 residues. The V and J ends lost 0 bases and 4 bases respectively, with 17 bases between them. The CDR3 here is CASSIDQVGDGADTQYF. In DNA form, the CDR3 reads TGTGCCAGTAGTATAGATCAAGTAGGGGATGGCGCAGATACGCAGTATTTT. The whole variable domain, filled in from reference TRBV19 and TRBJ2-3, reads DGGITQSPKYLFRKEGQNVTLSCEQNLNHDAMYWYRQDPGQGLRLIYYSQIVNDFQKGDIAEGYSVSREKKESFPLTVTSAQKNPTAFYLCASSIDQVGDGADTQYFGPGTRLTVL.